Presented here are 18 T cell receptor beta chains from one specimen sequenced in a study of CD8+CD57+ T cells in acquired aplastic anemia. The patients chosen for sequencing had shown expansion of CD8+CD57+ cells (detected by flow cytometry). Genomic DNA constituted the template upon which TCR beta VDJ and CDR3 profiling was performed. A single record per CDR3 protein comes from TCRdb applying MiXCR to the reads. The sample shows roughly 160,000 distinct CDR3 sequences, roughly 48% of them seen only once. The specimen sequenced was sorted CD4+, CD8+, or CD8+CD57+ T cells (not recorded which) from PBMCs. All receptors come from a human donor with aplastic anemia.

This clonotype was found many times. The chain joins TRBV19 to TRBJ2-2; the D call may be TRBD1 or TRBD2 (5 bases each). The CDR3 extends over 14 amino acids. V lost 7 bases and J lost 6, with 15 bases in between. The germline gives CDR1 LNHDA, CDR2 SQIVND (reference sequence). CDR3 nucleotide sequence: TGTGCCAGTAACAACGTGGGGGATGCCGGGGAGCTGTTTTTT. Protein: CASNNVGDAGELFF.

This clonotype has a handful of counts. This CDR3 reads CSARDPRETQYF. In DNA form, the CDR3 reads TGCAGTGCTAGAGATCCGAGGGAGACCCAGTACTTC. The rearrangement links TRBV20-1 to TRBJ2-5; the D is unclear. Trimming stripped 0 bases from V and 5 bases from J, with 7 bases between. Per the germline V gene, CDR1 is DFQATT and CDR2 is SNEGSKA (reference sequence). The CDR3 runs 12 residues.

This sequence joins TRBV20-1 and TRBJ1-2, with D tentatively TRBD1 (5 bases). Germline assignment: CDR1 DFQATT and CDR2 SNEGSKA (reference sequence). There are 13 residues in the CDR3. V lost 4 bases to trimming and J lost 4 bases, with 13 bases between them. CDR3 protein: CSAMSQEFYGYTF. Written as DNA, the CDR3 is TGCAGTGCTATGTCACAGGAGTTCTATGGCTACACCTTC.

The V call is TRBV2, the J call TRBJ1-1; 7 nucleotides align to TRBD1. This CDR3 region has 13 residues. V lost 7 bases to trimming and J lost 2 bases; unmatched junction nucleotides: 4. CDR1 SNHLY and CDR2 FYNNEI come from the germline V gene. The CDR3 nucleotides read TGTGCCAGCACCGGACAGGTAAACACTGAAGCTTTCTTT. Its protein is CASTGQVNTEAFF.

This clonotype has a count of ten or more. The gene calls are TRBV12-3 or TRBV12-4 and TRBJ1-2; a weak D match, TRBD1 (5 bases). The CDR3 spans 14 residues. The V gene lost 5 bases and the J gene lost 2 bases, with 12 bases spanning the gap. The DNA of the CDR3 is TGTGCCAGCAGTCCGGGGACGGAGAACTATGGCTACACCTTC. Its protein is CASSPGTENYGYTF.

The chain is built from TRBV2 and TRBJ1-5; possibly TRBD1 for D (5 bases). CDR3 size: 15 residues. Trimming removed 3 bases at V and 1 base at J, with 10 bases between. Germline lookup yields CDR1 SNHLY and CDR2 FYNNEI. DNA for the CDR3: TGTGCCAGCAGTGAGGGCAGGGCAAGCAATCAGCCCCAGCATTTT. Residues: CASSEGRASNQPQHF.

This sequence joins TRBV7-3 and TRBJ2-7, with D unresolved. The CDR3 extends over 11 amino acids. The V and J ends lost 2 bases and 8 bases respectively, with 7 bases between them. In germline, CDR1 is SGHTA, CDR2 FQGTGA. CDR3 nucleotides: TGTGCCAGCAGCTTACCCGAAAAGCAGTACTTC. Translated, it gives CASSLPEKQYF.

This clonotype appeared a few times. The genes are TRBV7-3 and TRBJ2-5; D is undetermined. V dropped 1 base and J dropped 5 bases, with 8 bases sitting between them. CDR1 is SGHTA and CDR2 is FQGTGA in the germline V gene. This CDR3 is built from 13 residues. Here the CDR3 DNA reads TGTGCCAGCAGCTTAAACGTGGGGGAGACCCAGTACTTC. Residues: CASSLNVGETQYF.

This clonotype was observed many times. The chain combines TRBV20-1 with TRBJ2-5, with 8 bases aligning to TRBD1. J was trimmed by 5 bases and V by 6 bases; bases with no gene match: 8. Per germline, CDR1 DFQATT and CDR2 SNEGSKA (reference sequence). The CDR3 is 13 residues long. CDR3 nucleotide sequence: TGCAGTGCCGGACAGGGATTGGGTGAGACCCAGTACTTC. It codes for CSAGQGLGETQYF.

This sequence joins TRBV2 and TRBJ2-5; 14 bases fit TRBD2. The CDR3 loop spans 16 amino acids. V lost 1 base and J lost 4; bases outside the gene matches: 2. Germline assignment: CDR1 SNHLY and CDR2 FYNNEI. CDR3: CASSEGGLAGVETQYF. As DNA, the CDR3 is TGTGCCAGCAGTGAAGGGGGACTAGCGGGAGTAGAGACCCAGTACTTC.

This clonotype was recorded many times. CDR3 bases: TGTGCCAGCAGTATACTAGACAGGGTTACTGAAGCTTTCTTT. This sequence encodes CASSILDRVTEAFF. The chain carries TRBV6-5 and TRBJ1-1, with 7 nucleotides matching TRBD1. There are 14 residues in the CDR3. The V segment lost 5 bases and the J segment 5 bases; nucleotides outside the gene matches: 8. Germline-derived CDR1 and CDR2 are MNHEY and SVGAGI.

This clonotype was detected only a few times. A much larger clone lies one base from this, so it may be a read error. J is TRBJ2-2 and V is TRBV6-2 or TRBV6-3, with D tentatively TRBD1 (5 bases). Germline loops: CDR1 MNHEY, CDR2 SVGEGT. The CDR3 is made up of 13 amino acids. CDR3 in amino acids: CASSNRNTRELFF. The CDR3 nucleotides are TGTGCCAGCAGCAACAGGAACACCAGGGAGCTGTTTTTT.

This chain joins TRBV20-1 and TRBJ2-3; D unclear. V lost 6 bases to trimming and J lost 3 bases, with 10 bases between them. CDR1 is DFQATT and CDR2 is SNEGSKA in the germline V gene (reference sequence). There are 12 residues in the CDR3. The CDR3 sequence is CSAHPGTDTQYF. CDR3 bases: TGCAGTGCCCATCCCGGGACAGATACGCAGTATTTT.

This clonotype appeared many times. This sequence joins TRBV6-1 and TRBJ1-2; the D gene is possibly TRBD1 (5 bases). The CDR3 contains 13 residues. V was trimmed by 6 bases and J by 8 bases, leaving 16 bases between them. CDR1 is MNHNS and CDR2 is SASEGT in the germline V gene. CDR3 amino acids: CASSEFGQRGYTF. The CDR3 DNA sequence: TGTGCCAGCAGCGAATTCGGACAACGGGGCTACACCTTC.

V usage is TRBV7-2 and J usage is TRBJ2-5, with TRBD2 as a possible D gene (6 bases). Trimming left V 5 bases short and J 2 bases short, with 12 bases between. Germline V gene data show CDR1 as SGHTA and CDR2 as FQGNSA. The CDR3 consists of 14 residues. The CDR3 DNA is TGTGCCAGCAGCCCAGGCGGGACTCAAGAGACCCAGTACTTC. Its protein product is CASSPGGTQETQYF.

A remark on this clonotype: A much larger clone lies a single base off, so this may be a read error. V gene TRBV28 combines with J gene TRBJ1-6; possibly TRBD1 for D (6 bases). CDR1 and CDR2 (germline): MDHEN, SYDVKM. This CDR3 comprises 17 residues. The CDR3 DNA reads as TGTGCCAGCAGCCCGACAGGTTCAGGCTCCTATAGTTCACCCCTCCACTTT. Translating gives CASSPTGSGSYSSPLHF.

This clonotype was seen many times. For the CDR3, the DNA is TGCGCCAGCAGCCTGGGACTAGCGGGAGAGGAGTTCTTC. This gives the protein CASSLGLAGEEFF. The rearrangement joins TRBV5-1 to TRBJ2-1, with TRBD2 matching over 14 bases. The germline gives CDR1 SGHRS, CDR2 YFSETQ. The V segment lost 4 bases and the J segment 14 bases; nucleotides outside the gene matches: 5. The CDR3 loop spans 13 amino acids.

This clonotype has a count of ten or more. The chain uses TRBV6-5 and TRBJ1-1; D unclear. Germline values: CDR1 MNHEY, CDR2 SVGAGI. This CDR3 is built from 13 residues. V lost 2 bases, J lost 11 bases, and 15 bases lay in between. The CDR3 region has the DNA TGTGCCAGCAGTTACATTCCCCGCGGAGGGGCTTTCTTT. Amino acids: CASSYIPRGGAFF.